This is a list of T cell receptor beta chains from one sample in a study of cytomegalovirus exposure and HLA in healthy donors. The assay was immunoSEQ multiplex PCR, and TCRdb's table has in-frame clones only and misses some. In all, the sample yields 100,000 to 150,000 clones. The specimen was PBMCs. The source is a woman aged 35 to 49 in good health and CMV-seropositive. Both conserved end residues are part of each CDR3. A D gene is named only where the DNA matches it firmly.

V: TRBV19
J: TRBJ2-3
D: NA
DNA: TGTGCCAGTAGGAGGCCAAGCACAGATACGCAGTATTTT
CDR3: CASRRPSTDTQYF

V: TRBV10-3
J: TRBJ2-7
D: TRBD2
DNA: TGTGCCATCAAGTTTGTCGGCGGGAGGCCTTACGAGCAGTACTTC
CDR3: CAIKFVGGRPYEQYF

V: TRBV7-9
J: TRBJ2-2
D: TRBD2
DNA: TGTGCCAGCAGCCATCCGCGGGGACTAGCGGGAAGGAACGGGGAGCTGTTTTTT
CDR3: CASSHPRGLAGRNGELFF

V: TRBV6-7
J: TRBJ2-5
D: TRBD1
DNA: TGTGCCAGCAGTTACTCGTGGGACAGTCAAGAGACCCAGTACTTC
CDR3: CASSYSWDSQETQYF

V: TRBV19
J: TRBJ2-7
D: TRBD2
DNA: TGTGCCAGTAGCCTTAGCGGGAGTTGGAGCGAGCAGTACTTC
CDR3: CASSLSGSWSEQYF

V: TRBV7-8
J: TRBJ1-1
D: NA
DNA: TGTGCCAGCAGCTTAAAGGCAGACAGTACTGAAGCTTTCTTT
CDR3: CASSLKADSTEAFF

V: TRBV30
J: TRBJ2-5
D: TRBD1
DNA: TGTGCCTGGACCAGGACAGGGGAAGAGACCCAGTACTTC
CDR3: CAWTRTGEETQYF

V: TRBV19
J: TRBJ2-1
D: TRBD2
DNA: TGTGCCAGTACCTCACTAGCGGGAGGTTACAATGAGCAGTTCTTC
CDR3: CASTSLAGGYNEQFF

V: TRBV13
J: TRBJ2-7
D: TRBD2
DNA: TGTGCCAGCAGCTCGCGTTCACCCGGGACTAGCGGCTCCTACGAGCAGTACTTC
CDR3: CASSSRSPGTSGSYEQYF

V: TRBV5-8
J: TRBJ2-4
D: TRBD2
DNA: TGTGCCAGCAGCGGGCTAGCGGGACCCATCTTAGCCAAAAACATTCAGTACTTC
CDR3: CASSGLAGPILAKNIQYF

V: TRBV11-2
J: TRBJ2-1
D: TRBD2
DNA: TGTGCCAGCAGCCACTTTACGGGAGGAGTGAATGAGCAGTTCTTC
CDR3: CASSHFTGGVNEQFF

V: TRBV27
J: TRBJ2-7
D: NA
DNA: TGTGCCAGCAGTTTTGCGGTGGCCTCCTACGAGCAGTACTTC
CDR3: CASSFAVASYEQYF

V: TRBV9
J: TRBJ1-5
D: TRBD1
DNA: TGTGCCAGCAGCGTAGGCTTGGGACAGAGGAATCAGCCCCAGCATTTT
CDR3: CASSVGLGQRNQPQHF

V: TRBV28
J: TRBJ1-1
D: TRBD1
DNA: TGTGCCAGCAGTTTTCCGGGACAGGGGAACACTGAAGCTTTCTTT
CDR3: CASSFPGQGNTEAFF

V: TRBV5-4
J: TRBJ1-2
D: NA
DNA: TGTGCCAGCAGCCCCCAGGGTCAATATGGCTACACCTTC
CDR3: CASSPQGQYGYTF

V: TRBV10-3
J: TRBJ2-6
D: NA
DNA: TGTGCCATCAGTGAGTCGAACCCAGCTGGGGCCAACGTCCTGACTTTC
CDR3: CAISESNPAGANVLTF

V: TRBV7-3
J: TRBJ2-3
D: NA
DNA: TGTGCCAGCAGCCCTTCGGCTAGCGGCACAGATACGCAGTATTTT
CDR3: CASSPSASGTDTQYF

V: TRBV14
J: TRBJ2-2
D: TRBD1
DNA: TGTGCCAGCAGCCCCTTTTACTTGGGACAGGGGAACACCGGGGAGCTGTTTTTT
CDR3: CASSPFYLGQGNTGELFF

V: TRBV6-5
J: TRBJ2-7
D: TRBD2
DNA: TGTGCCAGCACCGACCCGGGGGGTTTTGAGCAGTACTTC
CDR3: CASTDPGGFEQYF

V: TRBV11-2
J: TRBJ1-5
D: NA
DNA: TGTGCCAGCAGCACGGAGGGTATCGGCAATCAGCCCCAGCATTTT
CDR3: CASSTEGIGNQPQHF

V: TRBV25-1
J: TRBJ2-7
D: TRBD2
DNA: TGTGCCAGCAGTGAGACCAGGACTAGCATATACGAGCAGTACTTC
CDR3: CASSETRTSIYEQYF

V: TRBV5-4
J: TRBJ2-1
D: TRBD2
DNA: TGTGCCAGCAGCTTGGGGAGTGGGACTAGCAACAATGAGCAGTTCTTC
CDR3: CASSLGSGTSNNEQFF

V: TRBV28
J: TRBJ1-5
D: TRBD1
DNA: TGTGCCAGCAAACTAGACAGGGGCCACTCCTATAGCAATCAGCCCCAGCATTTT
CDR3: CASKLDRGHSYSNQPQHF

V: TRBV6-5
J: TRBJ2-1
D: TRBD2
DNA: TGTGCCAGCAGTTACTCTAGCGGGAGTTACAATGAGCAGTTCTTC
CDR3: CASSYSSGSYNEQFF

V: TRBV7-3
J: TRBJ2-5
D: NA
DNA: TGTGCCAGCAGCTTAAGTGGGCATCCGCAAGAGACCCAGTACTTC
CDR3: CASSLSGHPQETQYF

V: TRBV19
J: TRBJ1-1
D: NA
DNA: TGTGCCAGTAGCCGGACAGTTGAAGCTTTCTTT
CDR3: CASSRTVEAFF

V: TRBV27
J: TRBJ2-1
D: TRBD2
DNA: TGTGCCAGCAGGTCTAGCGGCCCCTACAATGAGCAGTTCTTC
CDR3: CASRSSGPYNEQFF

V: TRBV7-3
J: TRBJ1-2
D: NA
DNA: TGTGCCAGCAGCTTCGGGAGAAGAGGGGGCTACACCTTC
CDR3: CASSFGRRGGYTF

V: TRBV7-3
J: TRBJ2-7
D: TRBD1
DNA: TGTGCCAGCAGCCGGGACAGGTCCTACGAGCAGTACTTC
CDR3: CASSRDRSYEQYF

V: TRBV7-8
J: TRBJ2-7
D: TRBD1
DNA: TGTGCCAGCCTCCCTTATACTCCGGGACAGGCATTCGAGGGGCAGTACTTC
CDR3: CASLPYTPGQAFEGQYF

V: TRBV6-1
J: TRBJ1-3
D: TRBD1
DNA: TGTGCCAGCAGTGAAGCGCTGGCAGGGGGCGGAAACACCATATATTTT
CDR3: CASSEALAGGGNTIYF

V: TRBV25-1
J: TRBJ2-5
D: TRBD1
DNA: TGTGCCAGCAGCTCTGGGACAGGGGTCTTCAGAGAGACCCAGTACTTC
CDR3: CASSSGTGVFRETQYF

V: TRBV5-4
J: TRBJ2-7
D: NA
DNA: TGTGCCAGCAGCTTGGAGAGTTTTTCCTACGAGCAGTACTTC
CDR3: CASSLESFSYEQYF

V: TRBV5-1
J: TRBJ2-1
D: TRBD2
DNA: TGCGCCAGCAGCCCGCTAGCGGGAGGGTTCAATGAGCAGTTCTTC
CDR3: CASSPLAGGFNEQFF

V: TRBV18
J: TRBJ1-1
D: TRBD1
DNA: TGTGCCAGCTCGTTAGACAGGGCGAACACTGAAGCTTTCTTT
CDR3: CASSLDRANTEAFF

V: TRBV4-1
J: TRBJ2-3
D: NA
DNA: TGCGCCAGCAGCCAAGGGGCAGGAGATACGCAGTATTTT
CDR3: CASSQGAGDTQYF

V: TRBV13
J: TRBJ2-2
D: NA
DNA: TGTGCCAGCAGCTTAGGACTAGGCGCGAACACCGGGGAGCTGTTTTTT
CDR3: CASSLGLGANTGELFF